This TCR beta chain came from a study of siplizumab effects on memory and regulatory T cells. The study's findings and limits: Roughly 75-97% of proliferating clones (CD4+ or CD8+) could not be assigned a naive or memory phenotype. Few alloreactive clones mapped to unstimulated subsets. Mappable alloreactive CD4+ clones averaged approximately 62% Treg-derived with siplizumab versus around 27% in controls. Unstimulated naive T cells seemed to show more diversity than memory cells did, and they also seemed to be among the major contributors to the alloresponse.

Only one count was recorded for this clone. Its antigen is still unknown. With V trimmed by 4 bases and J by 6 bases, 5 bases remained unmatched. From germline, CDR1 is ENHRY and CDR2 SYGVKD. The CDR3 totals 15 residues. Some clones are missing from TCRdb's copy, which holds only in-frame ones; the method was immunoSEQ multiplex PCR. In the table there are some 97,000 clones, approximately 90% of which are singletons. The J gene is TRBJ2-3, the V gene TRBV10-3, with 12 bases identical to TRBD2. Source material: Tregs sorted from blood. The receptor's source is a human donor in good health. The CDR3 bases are TGTGCCATCAGTGCTAGCGGGAGGGCCGCCGATACGCAGTATTTT. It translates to CAISASGRAADTQYF.